Listed below are T cell receptor beta chains from one sample, sequenced in a study of T cell repertoires in cytomegalovirus infection. Via MiXCR, TCRdb re-called the reads, giving one row per CDR3 protein. The repertoire holds around 750,000 distinct CDR3 sequences, with 30% to 35% as singletons. These receptors have no identified antigens. Sequenced here: cultured CD8+ T cells from PBMCs, sampled from culture after CMV antigen stimulation. These receptors were taken from a human donor in good health (CMV status not recorded). Some clones in this sample may be carry-over from other donors' samples. The CDR3 runs from the conserved cysteine through the conserved F or W. The D gene is left open where the match is weak. Size values are once, few and many counts, or a class for expanded clones, and some rows have none.

cdr3_aa: CASSEDAGTGGSGANVLTF; cdr3_nt: TGTGCCAGCAGCGAGGACGCCGGGACAGGGGGCTCTGGGGCCAACGTCCTGACTTTC; v_call: TRBV5-6; j_call: TRBJ2-6; clone_size: few; d_call: TRBD1
cdr3_aa: CASSLDAANTEAFF; cdr3_nt: TGTGCCAGCAGCTTAGATGCAGCGAACACTGAAGCTTTCTTT; v_call: TRBV7-8; j_call: TRBJ1-1; clone_size: many; d_call: .
cdr3_aa: CASSYSTDSYEQYF; cdr3_nt: TGTGCCAGCAGTTACTCGACCGACTCCTACGAGCAGTACTTC; v_call: TRBV6-6; j_call: TRBJ2-7; clone_size: .; d_call: .
cdr3_aa: CASSYTSGGWKETQYF; cdr3_nt: TGTGCCAGCAGTTACACCTCGGGGGGGTGGAAAGAGACCCAGTACTTC; v_call: TRBV6-5; j_call: TRBJ2-5; clone_size: .; d_call: TRBD2
cdr3_aa: CASSETRRGPGDEQFF; cdr3_nt: TGTGCCAGCAGCGAGACCCGACGGGGGCCGGGGGATGAGCAGTTCTTC; v_call: TRBV7-3; j_call: TRBJ2-1; clone_size: few; d_call: .
cdr3_aa: CASSFPGLAGRANTGVLFF; cdr3_nt: TGTGCCAGCAGCTTTCCGGGACTAGCGGGGAGAGCGAACACCGGGGTGCTGTTTTTT; v_call: TRBV7-9; j_call: TRBJ2-2; clone_size: .; d_call: TRBD2
cdr3_aa: CASSLGPRGGYTF; cdr3_nt: TGTGCCAGCAGCTTAGGACCACGGGGTGGCTACACCTTC; v_call: TRBV7-2; j_call: TRBJ1-2; clone_size: medium-sized; d_call: .
cdr3_aa: CAASRGGAYNEQFF; cdr3_nt: TGTGCCGCTTCGCGGGGGGGCGCCTACAATGAGCAGTTCTTC; v_call: TRBV15; j_call: TRBJ2-1; clone_size: .; d_call: TRBD2
cdr3_aa: CASRLAGGGDRETQYF; cdr3_nt: TGTGCCAGCAGACTAGCGGGGGGGGGGGATAGAGAGACCCAGTACTTC; v_call: TRBV6-5; j_call: TRBJ2-5; clone_size: .; d_call: TRBD2
cdr3_aa: CSARPLGWDTGELFF; cdr3_nt: TGCAGTGCTAGACCCTTGGGATGGGACACCGGGGAGCTGTTTTTT; v_call: TRBV20-1; j_call: TRBJ2-2; clone_size: .; d_call: .
cdr3_aa: CASSLWDRRNEQFF; cdr3_nt: TGTGCCAGCAGTCTCTGGGACAGACGGAATGAGCAGTTCTTC; v_call: TRBV28; j_call: TRBJ2-1; clone_size: .; d_call: TRBD1
cdr3_aa: CASSQPTWMAASSPGELFF; cdr3_nt: TGTGCCAGCAGCCAACCCACGTGGATGGCCGCATCCAGCCCCGGGGAGCTGTTTTTT; v_call: TRBV7-2; j_call: TRBJ2-2; clone_size: many; d_call: .
cdr3_aa: CASARSRQPQHF; cdr3_nt: TGTGCCAGCGCTCGGTCCAGGCAGCCCCAGCATTTT; v_call: TRBV6-2/TRBV6-3; j_call: TRBJ1-5; clone_size: .; d_call: .
cdr3_aa: CASSDWLAEYTDTQYF; cdr3_nt: TGTGCCAGCAGTGATTGGCTAGCGGAGTACACAGATACGCAGTATTTT; v_call: TRBV6-1; j_call: TRBJ2-3; clone_size: .; d_call: TRBD2
cdr3_aa: CASSKGLAGGRETQYF; cdr3_nt: TGTGCCAGCAGTAAGGGACTAGCGGGGGGGCGAGAGACCCAGTACTTC; v_call: TRBV28; j_call: TRBJ2-5; clone_size: .; d_call: TRBD2
cdr3_aa: CSARVSSYNSPLHF; cdr3_nt: TGCAGTGCTAGAGTTAGCTCCTATAATTCACCCCTCCACTTT; v_call: TRBV20-1; j_call: TRBJ1-6; clone_size: .; d_call: .
cdr3_aa: CASSGSGIQRETQYF; cdr3_nt: TGTGCCAGCAGTGGCTCCGGGATTCAAAGAGAGACCCAGTACTTC; v_call: TRBV9; j_call: TRBJ2-5; clone_size: .; d_call: .
cdr3_aa: CASSETGDGTDYHGYTF; cdr3_nt: TGTGCCAGCAGTGAAACCGGGGACGGGACAGATTATCATGGCTACACCTTC; v_call: TRBV2; j_call: TRBJ1-2; clone_size: .; d_call: TRBD1
cdr3_aa: CASSYSRGFTYYGYTF; cdr3_nt: TGTGCCAGCAGTTACAGTCGGGGATTCACCTACTATGGCTACACCTTC; v_call: TRBV6-5; j_call: TRBJ1-2; clone_size: many; d_call: .
cdr3_aa: CASSYFGLGLLESTDTQYF; cdr3_nt: TGTGCCAGCAGTTACTTCGGCTTGGGACTCCTCGAGAGCACAGATACGCAGTATTTT; v_call: TRBV6-5; j_call: TRBJ2-3; clone_size: few; d_call: .
cdr3_aa: CASSLSRGDYDEQYF; cdr3_nt: TGTGCCAGCAGCTTAAGTCGAGGGGATTATGACGAGCAGTACTTC; v_call: TRBV7-6; j_call: TRBJ2-7; clone_size: few; d_call: .
cdr3_aa: CAIGPTGYEDTEAFF; cdr3_nt: TGTGCCATCGGGCCCACAGGGTATGAGGACACTGAAGCTTTCTTT; v_call: TRBV10-3; j_call: TRBJ1-1; clone_size: .; d_call: .
cdr3_aa: CASSLSSGGNNEQFF; cdr3_nt: TGTGCCAGCAGTTTATCTAGCGGGGGAAACAATGAGCAGTTCTTC; v_call: TRBV27; j_call: TRBJ2-1; clone_size: few; d_call: TRBD2
cdr3_aa: CASSTRGPYEQYF; cdr3_nt: TGTGCCAGCAGTACCCGGGGACCCTACGAGCAGTACTTC; v_call: TRBV27; j_call: TRBJ2-7; clone_size: few; d_call: .
cdr3_aa: CASSLAQDHREAFF; cdr3_nt: TGTGCCAGCAGTTTAGCACAGGACCACAGGGAAGCTTTCTTT; v_call: TRBV27; j_call: TRBJ1-1; clone_size: .; d_call: .
cdr3_aa: CASSPEGADTQYF; cdr3_nt: TGTGCCAGCAGCCCCGAGGGAGCAGATACGCAGTATTTT; v_call: TRBV13; j_call: TRBJ2-3; clone_size: few; d_call: .
cdr3_aa: CSARAPPERGGFGGFSDIQYF; cdr3_nt: TGCAGTGCTAGAGCCCCTCCTGAGCGGGGGGGTTTTGGGGGTTTTTCAGACATTCAGTACTTC; v_call: TRBV20-1; j_call: TRBJ2-4; clone_size: few; d_call: TRBD2
cdr3_aa: CAGGSGTGELFF; cdr3_nt: TGTGCCGGCGGGAGCGGAACCGGGGAGCTGTTTTTT; v_call: TRBV12-3/TRBV12-4; j_call: TRBJ2-2; clone_size: many; d_call: TRBD2
cdr3_aa: CASSPSAGGLSYNEQFF; cdr3_nt: TGTGCCAGCAGCCCCTCGGCGGGGGGTCTTTCCTACAATGAGCAGTTCTTC; v_call: TRBV5-4; j_call: TRBJ2-1; clone_size: .; d_call: TRBD2
cdr3_aa: CASSLDRASNQPQHF; cdr3_nt: TGTGCCAGCAGCTTAGACAGGGCAAGCAATCAGCCCCAGCATTTT; v_call: TRBV7-6; j_call: TRBJ1-5; clone_size: many; d_call: .
cdr3_aa: CASSESAGDQPQHF; cdr3_nt: TGTGCCAGCAGTGAATCGGCAGGGGATCAGCCCCAGCATTTT; v_call: TRBV25-1; j_call: TRBJ1-5; clone_size: few; d_call: .
cdr3_aa: CASRTGLGANVLTF; cdr3_nt: TGTGCCAGCCGGACAGGGTTAGGGGCCAACGTCCTGACTTTC; v_call: TRBV6-5; j_call: TRBJ2-6; clone_size: few; d_call: TRBD1
cdr3_aa: CASSELTEDQPQHF; cdr3_nt: TGTGCCAGCAGTGAGTTGACAGAGGATCAGCCCCAGCATTTT; v_call: TRBV6-1; j_call: TRBJ1-5; clone_size: few; d_call: .
cdr3_aa: CASSLGGTGDEKLFF; cdr3_nt: TGTGCCAGCAGCTTAGGAGGGACAGGGGATGAAAAACTGTTTTTT; v_call: TRBV7-8; j_call: TRBJ1-4; clone_size: few; d_call: TRBD1
cdr3_aa: CSAETENEQFF; cdr3_nt: TGCAGCGCCGAAACTGAAAATGAGCAGTTCTTC; v_call: TRBV29-1; j_call: TRBJ2-1; clone_size: few; d_call: .
cdr3_aa: CASRSVRTSYSNQPQHF; cdr3_nt: TGTGCCAGCAGGTCGGTAAGGACATCTTATAGCAATCAGCCCCAGCATTTT; v_call: TRBV6-2/TRBV6-3; j_call: TRBJ1-5; clone_size: .; d_call: .
cdr3_aa: CASRSLATEAFF; cdr3_nt: TGTGCCAGCCGGTCGTTGGCTACTGAAGCTTTCTTT; v_call: TRBV7-6; j_call: TRBJ1-1; clone_size: few; d_call: .
cdr3_aa: CASSWDRGFNYGYTF; cdr3_nt: TGTGCCAGTAGTTGGGACAGGGGTTTTAACTATGGCTACACCTTC; v_call: TRBV19; j_call: TRBJ1-2; clone_size: few; d_call: TRBD1
cdr3_aa: CASSLVGLTAQVTDTQYF; cdr3_nt: TGCGCCAGCAGCTTGGTCGGGTTGACGGCCCAAGTGACAGATACGCAGTATTTT; v_call: TRBV5-1; j_call: TRBJ2-3; clone_size: .; d_call: .
cdr3_aa: CASSLGRDRGRLDGYTF; cdr3_nt: TGTGCCAGCAGTTTAGGCCGGGACAGGGGCCGCCTGGACGGCTACACCTTC; v_call: TRBV12-3/TRBV12-4; j_call: TRBJ1-2; clone_size: .; d_call: TRBD1
cdr3_aa: CASSPTGRREQFF; cdr3_nt: TGTGCCAGCAGTCCGACAGGCCGTCGGGAGCAGTTCTTC; v_call: TRBV6-5; j_call: TRBJ2-1; clone_size: .; d_call: .
cdr3_aa: CASSSQGLAGLDEQFF; cdr3_nt: TGTGCCAGCAGTTCCCAAGGACTAGCGGGGTTAGATGAGCAGTTCTTC; v_call: TRBV27; j_call: TRBJ2-1; clone_size: .; d_call: TRBD2
cdr3_aa: CASSLGPGWQPQHF; cdr3_nt: TGTGCCAGCAGTTTGGGTCCTGGATGGCAGCCCCAGCATTTT; v_call: TRBV12-3/TRBV12-4; j_call: TRBJ1-5; clone_size: .; d_call: .
cdr3_aa: CASSYRDRGYEQYF; cdr3_nt: TGTGCCAGCAGCTACCGGGACAGGGGTTACGAGCAGTACTTC; v_call: TRBV7-9; j_call: TRBJ2-7; clone_size: many; d_call: TRBD1
cdr3_aa: CASSRHEQFF; cdr3_nt: TGTGCCAGCAGCCGGCATGAGCAGTTCTTC; v_call: TRBV7-2; j_call: TRBJ2-1; clone_size: many; d_call: .
cdr3_aa: CASSAPGQGNRAFF; cdr3_nt: TGTGCCAGTAGCGCCCCGGGACAGGGTAATCGGGCTTTCTTT; v_call: TRBV19; j_call: TRBJ1-1; clone_size: .; d_call: TRBD1
cdr3_aa: CASSQGVRTSEDNEQFF; cdr3_nt: TGCGCCAGCAGCCAAGGAGTGAGGACTAGCGAGGACAATGAGCAGTTCTTC; v_call: TRBV4-3; j_call: TRBJ2-1; clone_size: few; d_call: TRBD2
cdr3_aa: CASSSSSGRFVSGAYEQYF; cdr3_nt: TGTGCCAGCAGTTCATCCTCCGGTCGTTTCGTTTCAGGGGCCTACGAGCAGTACTTC; v_call: TRBV12-3/TRBV12-4; j_call: TRBJ2-7; clone_size: .; d_call: .